The 9 T cell receptor beta chains in this list originate from one sample, sequenced in a study of metastatic and nonmetastatic thyroid tumors. TCRdb redid the clone calls on the PCR reads using MiXCR. Of roughly 25,000 clones listed, 10% to 15% were seen once; the top ten hold 4% to 6%. Patients were all untreated before their thyroid surgery. Sample: blood. These receptors came from a female donor with papillary thyroid cancer or a benign thyroid nodule (not recorded which). Some clones in this sample may be carry-over from other donors' samples.

The table lists this clone with many counts. The rearrangement uses TRBV7-3 and TRBJ2-3; 7 bases are a match to TRBD1. The germline CDR1 and CDR2 sequences are SGHTA and FQGTGA. Trimming removed 3 bases from V and 4 bases from J; junction bases left unmatched: 4. CDR3 length equals 14 residues. The CDR3 sequence: CASSLGQFPDTQYF. Written as DNA, the CDR3 is TGTGCCAGCAGCTTGGGACAGTTCCCAGATACGCAGTATTTT. Full variable domain (remainder filled in from reference TRBV7-3 and TRBJ2-3): GAGVSQTPSNKVTEKGKYVELRCDPISGHTALYWYRQSLGQGPEFLIYFQGTGAADDSGLPNDRFFAVRPEGSVSTLKIQRTERGDSAVYLCASSLGQFPDTQYFGPGTRLTVL.

This clone was detected many times. The chain links TRBV7-9 to TRBJ2-2; a weak D match, TRBD2 (6 bases). The CDR3 is made up of 15 amino acids. Germline CDR1 reads SEHNR; CDR2 reads FQNEAQ (reference sequence). V was clipped by 7 bases and J by 6 bases, with 18 bases between them. CDR3 nucleotides: TGTGCCAGCACCAGGCCAGGAGGGCGACCCGGGGAGCTGTTTTTT. It translates to CASTRPGGRPGELFF.

This clone was seen only a few times. The V call is TRBV28, the J call TRBJ2-7; 7 bases line up with TRBD1. CDR3 size: 16 residues. The germline V gene has CDR1 MDHEN and CDR2 SYDVKM. J gave up 3 bases and V 5 bases, and 13 bases lay outside the gene matches. CDR3 nucleotides: TGTGCCAGCAGTCCACCGGGACAGATCATCTACTACGAGCAGTACTTC. Its translation is CASSPPGQIIYYEQYF.

This clone was seen repeatedly, ten times or more. This chain links TRBV3-1 with TRBJ2-2; 8 bases line up with TRBD1. The length of the CDR3 is 14 residues. Trimming at V came to 4 bases and at J to 5 bases, leaving 3 bases not matched to a gene. Per germline, CDR1 LGHDT and CDR2 YNNKEL (reference sequence). CDR3 DNA: TGTGCCAGCAGCCCGACAGGGGTTACCGGGGAGCTGTTTTTT. Translation gives CASSPTGVTGELFF.

Within the sample, this clone is medium-sized. This sequence joins TRBV7-8 and TRBJ2-2; 16 bases agree with TRBD2. Germline V gene data show CDR1 as SGHVS and CDR2 as FQNEAQ. After removal of 5 bases from V and 6 bases from J, the junction contained 12 bases not matched to a gene. This CDR3 has 19 residues. The CDR3 here is CASSPTGTSGRARAGELFF. The DNA of the CDR3 is TGTGCCAGCAGCCCTACCGGGACTAGCGGGAGGGCAAGGGCCGGGGAGCTGTTTTTT.

This clone was counted at least ten times. The chain employs TRBV9 and TRBJ2-3; unclear D gene. Per germline, CDR1 SGDLS and CDR2 YYNGEE. Trimming took off 4 bases at V and 5 bases at J, with 14 bases between the two ends. This CDR3 has 14 amino acids. CDR3 in amino acids: CASSPRRPVDTQYF. Here the CDR3 DNA reads TGTGCCAGCAGCCCCCGTCGTCCAGTAGATACGCAGTATTTT.

The chain links TRBV18 to TRBJ2-1; D is unresolved. The CDR3 length is 16 residues. The V gene's germline CDR1 is KGHSH and CDR2 LQKENI. Trimming cost V 2 bases and J 6 bases, with 17 bases left between them. CDR3 in DNA: TGTGCCAGCTCACCAGGAGTATTGTCGCTTTCCAATGAGCAGTTCTTC. The encoded protein is CASSPGVLSLSNEQFF.

By sample fraction, this clone is medium-sized (0.01 to 0.1%). The chain links TRBV20-1 to TRBJ1-1; D call uncertain. CDR3 length: 13 residues. Germline V gene sequence: CDR1 DFQATT, CDR2 SNEGSKA (reference sequence). Deletions cut 6 bases from V and 0 bases from J, with 11 bases between. Written as DNA, the CDR3 is TGCAGTGCGGTCAACCGATTGAACACTGAAGCTTTCTTT. Amino acid sequence: CSAVNRLNTEAFF.

In its sample, this clone was seen many times. This chain connects TRBV7-8 to TRBJ1-5; D gene unclear. This CDR3 is built from 15 residues. V shed 1 base and J shed 4 bases, with 11 bases lying between them. The germline V gene has CDR1 SGHVS and CDR2 FQNEAQ. The CDR3 reads CASSLGAGSNQPQHF. The CDR3 nucleotides read TGTGCCAGCAGCTTAGGGGCCGGGAGTAATCAGCCCCAGCATTTT.